The next 24 T cell receptor beta chains were all read from a single sample in a study of shared clonotypes between healthy human individuals. The assay was immunoSEQ multiplex PCR, and TCRdb's table has in-frame clones only and misses some. The table records about 820,000 clones, 85% to 95% of them present only once. As defined, naive CD8 cells were CD45RO-negative and positively selected for CCR7, with terminally differentiated effector memory CD45RA+ cells excluded. Input material: naive CD8+ T cells sorted from blood. The receptors were sampled from a man aged 30 to 45 in good health.

This clone was seen a single time. J is TRBJ2-1 and V is TRBV29-1, with D hard to call. V was clipped by 3 bases and J by 6 bases, with 15 bases between them. The CDR3 contains 14 residues. Germline CDR1 reads SQVTM; CDR2 reads ANQGSEA. The CDR3: CSVELWQTRNEQFF. The CDR3 DNA sequence: TGCAGCGTTGAGTTGTGGCAGACCCGCAATGAGCAGTTCTTC.

The CDR3: CASSQGTEQYF. The CDR3 DNA sequence: TGCGCCAGCAGCCAAGGGACAGAGCAGTACTTC. This chain joins TRBV4-1 and TRBJ2-7, with D perhaps matching TRBD1 (5 bases). This CDR3 has 11 amino acids. Per the germline V gene, CDR1 is MGHRA and CDR2 is YSYEKL. The V end was cut by 1 base, the J end by 7 bases, with 5 bases between.

The rearrangement links TRBV7-2 to TRBJ2-7; 11 nucleotides agree with TRBD2. V trimming: 1 base; J trimming: 3 bases; junction bases outside the gene matches: 5. The CDR3 is made up of 16 amino acids. CDR1 is SGHTA and CDR2 is FQGNSA in the germline V gene. CDR3 region: CASSLVGLAVDYEQYF. CDR3 bases: TGTGCCAGCAGCTTAGTGGGACTAGCGGTTGACTACGAGCAGTACTTC.

The rearrangement links TRBV5-6 to TRBJ2-2; 7 bases match TRBD2. The CDR3 sequence is 16 residues long. V was clipped by 0 bases and J by 1 base; unmatched bases: 3. Germline V CDR1 and CDR2: SGHDT, YYEEEE. CDR3 loop: CASSLAGRGNTGELFF. The CDR3 DNA sequence: TGTGCCAGCAGCTTGGCGGGGAGGGGGAACACCGGGGAGCTGTTTTTT.

This clone occurred once. V is TRBV7-9 and J is TRBJ2-1; 7 bases match TRBD1. The germline CDR1 and CDR2 sequences are SEHNR and FQNEAQ (reference sequence). The CDR3 is 14 residues long. Trimming at V came to 5 bases and at J to 5 bases, leaving 6 bases not matched to a gene. In DNA form, the CDR3 reads TGTGCCAGCAGCGAGACAGGGAAAGACAATGAGCAGTTCTTC. The encoded protein is CASSETGKDNEQFF.

The chain couples TRBV30 to TRBJ2-1, with 13 bases aligning to TRBD2. The CDR3 extends over 13 amino acids. The germline CDR1 and CDR2 sequences are GTSNPN and SVGIG (reference sequence). Trimming removed 7 bases from V and 5 bases from J; junction bases left unmatched: 2. CDR3 protein: CAYTSGRDNEQFF. CDR3 sequence (DNA): TGTGCCTACACTAGCGGGAGGGACAATGAGCAGTTCTTC.

This chain joins TRBV9 and TRBJ2-1; D uncertain. Germline V gives CDR1 SGDLS, CDR2 YYNGEE. The V gene lost 3 bases and the J gene lost 7 bases, with 11 bases spanning the gap. The CDR3 runs to 13 residues. The CDR3 protein is CASSADNENEQFF. The CDR3 bases are TGTGCCAGCAGCGCCGACAACGAGAATGAGCAGTTCTTC.

V usage is TRBV27 and J usage is TRBJ1-5, with D perhaps matching TRBD1 (5 bases). The V gene lost 3 bases and the J gene lost 0 bases, with 12 bases spanning the gap. The CDR3 spans 16 residues. CDR1 and CDR2 (germline): MNHEY, SMNVEV (reference sequence). The CDR3 is CASSLVGDYSNQPQHF. CDR3 nucleotides: TGTGCCAGCAGTTTGGTGGGGGATTATAGCAATCAGCCCCAGCATTTT.

The chain couples TRBV27 to TRBJ1-1; TRBD1 agrees at 9 bases. This CDR3 has 17 amino acids. Germline loops: CDR1 MNHEY, CDR2 SMNVEV (reference sequence). The trim removed 5 bases at V and 6 bases at J, leaving 16 bases unmatched. CDR3 loop: CASSDRDRAFNSPEAFF. The CDR3 DNA is TGTGCCAGCAGTGACCGGGACAGGGCCTTTAATTCGCCTGAAGCTTTCTTT.

The rearrangement joins TRBV7-9 to TRBJ2-1; 7 nucleotides align to TRBD2. The CDR3 spans 14 residues. V shed 5 bases and J 8 bases; nucleotides not matched to a gene: 9. The germline V gene has CDR1 SEHNR and CDR2 FQNEAQ (reference sequence). The CDR3: CASSEGFAGDEQFF. For the CDR3, the DNA is TGTGCCAGCAGCGAGGGTTTTGCGGGAGATGAGCAGTTCTTC. Looking up the rest from reference TRBV7-9 and TRBJ2-1 gives the full variable domain: DTGVSQNPRHKITKRGQNVTFRCDPISEHNRLYWYRQTLGQGPEFLTYFQNEAQLEKSRLLSDRFSAERPKGSFSTLEIQRTEQGDSAMYLCASSEGFAGDEQFFGPGTRLTVL.

The chain has TRBV4-1 and TRBJ2-7, with TRBD2 matching over 7 bases. V was pared by 0 bases and J by 0 bases, with 14 bases of the junction left unmatched. Germline-derived CDR1 and CDR2 are MGHRA and YSYEKL. The CDR3 contains 19 residues. CDR3 coding DNA: TGCGCCAGCAGCCAAGAGACGGTTTTGGCTAGCGGTATCTCCTACGAGCAGTACTTC. This gives the protein CASSQETVLASGISYEQYF.

The V gene is TRBV7-9, the J gene TRBJ2-3; 9 positions match TRBD1. With V trimmed by 3 bases and J by 6 bases, 7 bases remained unmatched. The CDR3 loop spans 15 amino acids. Germline loops: CDR1 SEHNR, CDR2 FQNEAQ (reference sequence). The CDR3 spells CASSFPITGGDTQYF. The CDR3 DNA is TGTGCCAGCAGCTTCCCAATCACAGGGGGCGATACGCAGTATTTT. The complete variable domain, with remaining parts taken from reference TRBV7-9 and TRBJ2-3, reads DTGVSQNPRHKITKRGQNVTFRCDPISEHNRLYWYRQTLGQGPEFLTYFQNEAQLEKSRLLSDRFSAERPKGSFSTLEIQRTEQGDSAMYLCASSFPITGGDTQYFGPGTRLTVL.

This rearrangement joins TRBV6-6 to TRBJ2-7, with 8 bases identical to TRBD1. Germline lookup yields CDR1 MNHNY and CDR2 SVGAGI (reference sequence). V lost 2 bases to trimming and J lost 2 bases; unmatched junction nucleotides: 5. This CDR3 comprises 15 residues. The CDR3 nucleotides are TGTGCCAGCAGTTACCCCGGACAGGGAACCTACGAGCAGTACTTC. Encoded protein: CASSYPGQGTYEQYF.

V is TRBV28 and J is TRBJ2-1; D is undetermined. V lost 3 bases to trimming and J lost 6 bases, with 6 bases between them. The CDR3 covers 12 residues. Germline V CDR1 and CDR2: MDHEN, SYDVKM. DNA of the CDR3: TGTGCCAGCAGTTTTGACGTCAATGAGCAGTTCTTC. Amino acid sequence: CASSFDVNEQFF.

As for this clone: One end of the junction varies from germline; a read error may be responsible. This sequence joins TRBV2 and TRBJ2-7, with 10 bases that match TRBD2. Germline V CDR1 and CDR2: SNHLY, FYNNEI. The CDR3 has 13 residues. CDR3 sequence (DNA): TGTGCCACCCACCTCGCAACTAGCGGGATGGCGGGATTC. Amino acid sequence: CATHLATSGMAGF.

The rearrangement links TRBV23-1 to TRBJ2-7; 9 nucleotides match TRBD2. TRBV23-1 is an ORF for which the function is uncertain. V lost 4 bases to trimming and J lost 0 bases; unmatched junction nucleotides: 10. This CDR3 has 17 amino acids. CDR3 in amino acids: CASSPGRLAGRSYEQYF. CDR3 nucleotides: TGCGCCAGCAGTCCCGGTCGCCTAGCGGGGCGCTCCTACGAGCAGTACTTC.

The genes are TRBV11-2 and TRBJ1-4; D is ambiguous. V was clipped by 5 bases and J by 8 bases, with 18 bases between them. The CDR3 totals 15 residues. Per germline, CDR1 SGHAT and CDR2 FQNNGV. The CDR3 sequence is CASSPTVLRKEKLFF. CDR3 DNA: TGTGCCAGCAGCCCCACAGTCCTTCGAAAGGAAAAACTGTTTTTT.

The chain couples TRBV7-8 to TRBJ2-2, with TRBD2 matching 9 bases. The germline V gene has CDR1 SGHVS and CDR2 FQNEAQ. This CDR3 has 16 amino acids. V trimming: 5 bases; J trimming: 1 base; junction bases outside the gene matches: 5. CDR3 residues: CASSHLAGRNTGELFF. In DNA form, the CDR3 reads TGTGCCAGCAGCCACCTAGCGGGACGGAACACCGGGGAGCTGTTTTTT.

The chain is built from TRBV2 and TRBJ2-1; a weak D match, TRBD2 (6 bases). With 8 bases removed from V and 10 bases from J, the gap between germline ends came to 9 bases. CDR3 size: 10 residues. The germline V gene encodes CDR1 SNHLY and CDR2 FYNNEI. Here the CDR3 reads CASAGREQFF. In DNA form, the CDR3 reads TGTGCCAGCGCAGGGAGGGAGCAGTTCTTC.

This chain joins TRBV27 and TRBJ2-1, with 8 bases matching TRBD2. The CDR3 totals 16 residues. Germline V gives CDR1 MNHEY, CDR2 SMNVEV (reference sequence). Trimming cost V 3 bases and J 0 bases; bases outside gene matches: 4. The chain's CDR3 is CASSFSAGDSYNEQFF. In DNA, the CDR3 is TGTGCCAGCAGTTTTTCAGCGGGAGACTCCTACAATGAGCAGTTCTTC.

CDR3 bases: TGCAGTGCTAGAGATTGGAATACGCAGTATTTT. Residues: CSARDWNTQYF. The V and J genes are TRBV20-1 and TRBJ2-3; unclear D gene. This CDR3 is 11 amino acids long. The germline CDR1 and CDR2 sequences are DFQATT and SNEGSKA (reference sequence). V was clipped by 0 bases and J by 7 bases, with 5 bases between them.

This clone was observed many times. The chain joins TRBV10-2 to TRBJ1-1; D is unresolved. Germline-derived CDR1 and CDR2 are WSHSY and SAAADI. V was cut by 11 bases and J by 12 bases, with 13 bases left in between. The CDR3 covers 9 residues. As DNA, the CDR3 is TGCGCCCCGAGAGCACGAACTTTCTTT. It encodes CAPRARTFF.

The chain has TRBV7-6 and TRBJ1-4, with D tentatively TRBD1 (5 bases). This CDR3 region has 15 residues. V was trimmed by 5 bases and J by 5 bases, leaving 15 bases between them. The germline gives CDR1 SGHVS, CDR2 FNYEAQ. DNA for the CDR3: TGTGCCAGCAGCCCAGGGATCACAAAAAATGAAAAACTGTTTTTT. Translating gives CASSPGITKNEKLFF.

The chain is built from TRBV29-1 and TRBJ2-5; 8 positions agree with TRBD2. Germline CDR1 reads SQVTM; CDR2 reads ANQGSEA. The ends lost 6 bases at V and 3 bases at J; junction bases unmatched: 12. The length of the CDR3 is 15 residues. The CDR3 DNA is TGCAGCGTCGACCGGATGGGACTAGAAGAAGAGACCCAGTACTTC. It encodes CSVDRMGLEEETQYF.